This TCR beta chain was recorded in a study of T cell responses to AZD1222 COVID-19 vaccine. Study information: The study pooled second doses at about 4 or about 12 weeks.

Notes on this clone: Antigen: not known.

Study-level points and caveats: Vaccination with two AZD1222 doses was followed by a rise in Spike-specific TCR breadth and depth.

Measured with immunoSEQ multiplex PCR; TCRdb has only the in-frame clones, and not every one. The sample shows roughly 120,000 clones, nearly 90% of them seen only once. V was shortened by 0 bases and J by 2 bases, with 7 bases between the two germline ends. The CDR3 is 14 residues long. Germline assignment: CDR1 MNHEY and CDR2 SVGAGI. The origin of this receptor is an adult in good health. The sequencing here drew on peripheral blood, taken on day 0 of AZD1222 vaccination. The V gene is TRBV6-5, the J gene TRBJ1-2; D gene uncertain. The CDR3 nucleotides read TGTGCCAGCAGTTACTCAAACACGAACTATGGCTACACCTTC. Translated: CASSYSNTNYGYTF.